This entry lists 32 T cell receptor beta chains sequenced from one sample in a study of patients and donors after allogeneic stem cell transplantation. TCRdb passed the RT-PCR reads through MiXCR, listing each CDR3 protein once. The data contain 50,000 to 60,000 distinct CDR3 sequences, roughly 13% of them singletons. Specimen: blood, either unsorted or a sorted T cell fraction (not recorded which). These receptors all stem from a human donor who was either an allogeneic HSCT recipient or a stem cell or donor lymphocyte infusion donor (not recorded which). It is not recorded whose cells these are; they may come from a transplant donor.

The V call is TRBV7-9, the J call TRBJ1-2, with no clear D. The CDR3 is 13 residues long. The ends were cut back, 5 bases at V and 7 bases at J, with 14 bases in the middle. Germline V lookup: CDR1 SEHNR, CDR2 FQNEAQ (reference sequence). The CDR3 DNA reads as TGTGCCAGCAGCCCTTCAAGCGGGAGTGGCTACACCTTC. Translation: CASSPSSGSGYTF.

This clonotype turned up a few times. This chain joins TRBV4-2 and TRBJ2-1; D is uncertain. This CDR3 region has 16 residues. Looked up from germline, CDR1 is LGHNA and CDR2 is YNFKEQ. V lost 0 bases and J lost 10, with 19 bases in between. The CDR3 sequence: CASSQDEKLSPGEQFF. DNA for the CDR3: TGTGCCAGCAGCCAAGACGAGAAACTCTCCCCCGGAGAGCAGTTCTTC.

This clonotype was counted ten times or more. CDR3 region: CASSERQGRMNTEAFF. Here the CDR3 DNA reads TGTGCCAGCAGCGAGAGACAGGGCCGCATGAACACTGAAGCTTTCTTT. This chain connects TRBV12-3 or TRBV12-4 to TRBJ1-1; TRBD1 agrees at 7 bases. The CDR3 is 16 amino acids. The ends lost 6 bases at V and 0 bases at J; junction bases unmatched: 10.

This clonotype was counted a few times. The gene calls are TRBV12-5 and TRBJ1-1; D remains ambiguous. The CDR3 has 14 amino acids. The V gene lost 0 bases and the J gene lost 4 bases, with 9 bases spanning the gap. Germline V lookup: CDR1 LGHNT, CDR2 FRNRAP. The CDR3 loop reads CASGLVGWVTEAFF. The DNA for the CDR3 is TGTGCTAGTGGTTTGGTAGGCTGGGTCACTGAAGCTTTCTTT.

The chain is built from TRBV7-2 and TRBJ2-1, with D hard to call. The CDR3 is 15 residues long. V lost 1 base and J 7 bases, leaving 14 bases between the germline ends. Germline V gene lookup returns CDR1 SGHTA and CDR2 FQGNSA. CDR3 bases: TGTGCCAGCAGCTTAGTGTTAGAGGTGGGTAATGAGCAGTTCTTC. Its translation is CASSLVLEVGNEQFF.

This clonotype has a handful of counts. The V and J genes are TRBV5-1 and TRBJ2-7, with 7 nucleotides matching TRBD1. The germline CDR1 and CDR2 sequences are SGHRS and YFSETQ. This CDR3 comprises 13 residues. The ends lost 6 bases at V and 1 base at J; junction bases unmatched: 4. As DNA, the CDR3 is TGCGCCAGCAAGGGGACAGAGTCCTACGAGCAGTACTTC. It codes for CASKGTESYEQYF. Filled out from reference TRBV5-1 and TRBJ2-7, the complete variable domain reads KAGVTQTPRYLIKTRGQQVTLSCSPISGHRSVSWYQQTPGQGLQFLFEYFSETQRNKGNFPGRFSGRQFSNSRSEMNVSTLELGDSALYLCASKGTESYEQYFGPGTRLTVT.

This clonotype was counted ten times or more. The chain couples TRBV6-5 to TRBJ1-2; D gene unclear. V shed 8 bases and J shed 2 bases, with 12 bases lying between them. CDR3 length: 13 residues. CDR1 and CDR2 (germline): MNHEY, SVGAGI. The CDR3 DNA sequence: TGTGCCAGCTATCCGCTTCGAAACTATGGCTACACCTTC. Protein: CASYPLRNYGYTF.

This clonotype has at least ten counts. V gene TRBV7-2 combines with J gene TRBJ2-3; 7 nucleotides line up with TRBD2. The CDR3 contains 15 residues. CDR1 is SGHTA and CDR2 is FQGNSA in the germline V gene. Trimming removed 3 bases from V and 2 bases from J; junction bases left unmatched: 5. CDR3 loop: CASSFSSGHTDTQYF. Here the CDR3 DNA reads TGTGCCAGCAGCTTCTCTAGCGGTCACACAGATACGCAGTATTTT.

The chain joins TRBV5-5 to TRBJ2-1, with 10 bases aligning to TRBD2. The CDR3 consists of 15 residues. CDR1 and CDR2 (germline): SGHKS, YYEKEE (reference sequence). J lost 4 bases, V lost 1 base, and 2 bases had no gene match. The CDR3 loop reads CASSLLAGAYNEQFF. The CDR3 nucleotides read TGTGCCAGCAGCTTGCTAGCGGGGGCTTACAATGAGCAGTTCTTC.

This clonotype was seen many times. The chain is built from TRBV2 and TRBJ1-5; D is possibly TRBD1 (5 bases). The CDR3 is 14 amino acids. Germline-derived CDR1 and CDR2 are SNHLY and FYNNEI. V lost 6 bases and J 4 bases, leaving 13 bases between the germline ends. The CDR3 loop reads CASSEGPMNQPQHF. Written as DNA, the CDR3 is TGTGCCAGCAGCGAGGGGCCGATGAATCAGCCCCAGCATTTT.

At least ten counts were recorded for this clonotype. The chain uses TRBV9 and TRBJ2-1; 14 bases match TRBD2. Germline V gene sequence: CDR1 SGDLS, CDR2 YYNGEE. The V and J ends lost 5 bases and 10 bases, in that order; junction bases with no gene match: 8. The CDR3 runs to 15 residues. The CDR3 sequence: CASRMGLAGAGEQFF. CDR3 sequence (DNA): TGTGCCAGCAGGATGGGACTAGCGGGAGCGGGGGAGCAGTTCTTC. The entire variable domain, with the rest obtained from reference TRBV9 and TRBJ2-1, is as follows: DSGVTQTPKHLITATGQRVTLRCSPRSGDLSVYWYQQSLDQGLQFLIQYYNGEERAKGNILERFSAQQFPDLHSELNLSSLELGDSALYFCASRMGLAGAGEQFFGPGTRLTVL.

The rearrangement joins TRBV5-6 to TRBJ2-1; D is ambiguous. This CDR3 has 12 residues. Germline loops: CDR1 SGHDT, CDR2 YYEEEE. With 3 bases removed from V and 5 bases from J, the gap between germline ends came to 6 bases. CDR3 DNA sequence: TGTGCCAGCAGCTGGACGGACAATGAGCAGTTCTTC. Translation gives CASSWTDNEQFF.

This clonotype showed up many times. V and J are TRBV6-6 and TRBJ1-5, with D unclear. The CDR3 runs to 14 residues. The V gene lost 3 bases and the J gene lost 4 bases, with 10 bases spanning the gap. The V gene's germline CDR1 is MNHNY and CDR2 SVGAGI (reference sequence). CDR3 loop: CASSYTQSNQPQHF. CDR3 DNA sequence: TGTGCCAGCAGTTATACCCAGAGTAATCAGCCCCAGCATTTT.

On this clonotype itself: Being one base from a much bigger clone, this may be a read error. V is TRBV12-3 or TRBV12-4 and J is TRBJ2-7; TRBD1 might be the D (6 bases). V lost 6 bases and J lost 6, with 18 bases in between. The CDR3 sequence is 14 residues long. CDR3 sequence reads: CASSLGQLQSEQYF. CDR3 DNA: TGTGCCAGCAGCCTCGGACAGCTCCAGAGCGAGCAGTACTTC.

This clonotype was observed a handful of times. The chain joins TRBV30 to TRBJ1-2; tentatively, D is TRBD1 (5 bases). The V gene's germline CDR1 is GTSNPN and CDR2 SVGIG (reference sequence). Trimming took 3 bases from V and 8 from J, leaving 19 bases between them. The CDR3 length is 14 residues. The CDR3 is CAWSLGGGIRGYTF. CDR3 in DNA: TGTGCCTGGAGCCTGGGCGGGGGGATCCGGGGCTACACCTTC.

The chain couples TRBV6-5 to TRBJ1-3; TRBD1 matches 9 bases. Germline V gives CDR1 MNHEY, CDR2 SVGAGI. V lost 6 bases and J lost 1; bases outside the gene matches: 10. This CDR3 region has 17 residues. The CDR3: CASREPGQGSSGNTIYF. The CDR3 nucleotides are TGTGCCAGCAGAGAACCGGGACAGGGATCGTCTGGAAACACCATATATTTT.

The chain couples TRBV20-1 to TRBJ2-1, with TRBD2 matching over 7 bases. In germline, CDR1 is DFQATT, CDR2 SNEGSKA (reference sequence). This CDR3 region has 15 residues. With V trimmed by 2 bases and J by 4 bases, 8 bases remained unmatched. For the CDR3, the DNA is TGCAGTGCTAGAAAACCGGGACTACCTTACAATGAGCAGTTCTTC. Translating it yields CSARKPGLPYNEQFF.

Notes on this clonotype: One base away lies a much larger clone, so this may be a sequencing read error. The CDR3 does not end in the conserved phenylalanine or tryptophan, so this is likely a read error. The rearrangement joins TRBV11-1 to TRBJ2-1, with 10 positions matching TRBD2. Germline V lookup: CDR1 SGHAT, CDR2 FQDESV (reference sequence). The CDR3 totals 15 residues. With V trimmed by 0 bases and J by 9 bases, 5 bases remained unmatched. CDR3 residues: CASSLAPSGSFEQFL. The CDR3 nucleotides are TGTGCCAGCAGCTTAGCCCCTAGCGGGAGTTTTGAGCAGTTCTTG.

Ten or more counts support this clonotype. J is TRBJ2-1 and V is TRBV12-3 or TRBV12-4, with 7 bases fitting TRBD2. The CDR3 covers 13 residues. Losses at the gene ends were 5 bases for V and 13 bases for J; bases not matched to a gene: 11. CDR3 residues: CASSPGTIPSQFF. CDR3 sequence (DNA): TGTGCCAGCAGTCCAGGGACTATACCAAGTCAGTTCTTC.

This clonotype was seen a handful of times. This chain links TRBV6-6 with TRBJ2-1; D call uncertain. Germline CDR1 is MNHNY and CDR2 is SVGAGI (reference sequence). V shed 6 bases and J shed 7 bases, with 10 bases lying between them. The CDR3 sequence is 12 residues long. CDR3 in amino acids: CASRMVGNEQFF. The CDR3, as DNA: TGTGCCAGCAGAATGGTAGGGAATGAGCAGTTCTTC.

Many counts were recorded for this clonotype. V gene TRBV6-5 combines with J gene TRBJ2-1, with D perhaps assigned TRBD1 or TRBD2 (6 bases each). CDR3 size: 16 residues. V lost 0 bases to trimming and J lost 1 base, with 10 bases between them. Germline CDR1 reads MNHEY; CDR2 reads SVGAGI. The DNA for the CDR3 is TGTGCCAGCAGTTACTCCGGGGGCCTTTCCTACAATGAGCAGTTCTTC. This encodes CASSYSGGLSYNEQFF.

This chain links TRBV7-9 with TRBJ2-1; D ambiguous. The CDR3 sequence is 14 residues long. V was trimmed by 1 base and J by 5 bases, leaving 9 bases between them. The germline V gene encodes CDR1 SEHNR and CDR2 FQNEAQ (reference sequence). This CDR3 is CASSLGGVNNEQFF. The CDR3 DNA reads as TGTGCCAGCAGCTTAGGAGGAGTGAACAATGAGCAGTTCTTC. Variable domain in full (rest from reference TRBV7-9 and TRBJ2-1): DTGVSQNPRHKITKRGQNVTFRCDPISEHNRLYWYRQTLGQGPEFLTYFQNEAQLEKSRLLSDRFSAERPKGSFSTLEIQRTEQGDSAMYLCASSLGGVNNEQFFGPGTRLTVL.

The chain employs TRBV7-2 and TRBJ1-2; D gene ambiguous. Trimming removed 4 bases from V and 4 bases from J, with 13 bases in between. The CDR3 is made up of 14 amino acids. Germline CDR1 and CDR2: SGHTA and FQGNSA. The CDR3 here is CASSSPSRSYGYTF. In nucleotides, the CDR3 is TGTGCCAGCAGCTCCCCCTCAAGGAGCTATGGCTACACCTTC.

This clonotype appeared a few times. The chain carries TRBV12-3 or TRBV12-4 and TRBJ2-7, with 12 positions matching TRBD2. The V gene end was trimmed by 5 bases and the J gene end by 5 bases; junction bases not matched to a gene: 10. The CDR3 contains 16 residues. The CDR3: CASSPSGRGHWNEQYF. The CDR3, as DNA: TGTGCCAGCAGTCCTAGCGGGAGGGGACACTGGAACGAGCAGTACTTC.

For the CDR3, the DNA is TGTGCCAGCAGTGGGGGGACAGGGGGCGAAGAGACCCAGTACTTC. This encodes CASSGGTGGEETQYF. The J gene is TRBJ2-5, the V gene TRBV12-3 or TRBV12-4; 12 nucleotides match TRBD1. This CDR3 is 15 amino acids long. J gave up 3 bases and V 5 bases, and 4 bases lay outside the gene matches.

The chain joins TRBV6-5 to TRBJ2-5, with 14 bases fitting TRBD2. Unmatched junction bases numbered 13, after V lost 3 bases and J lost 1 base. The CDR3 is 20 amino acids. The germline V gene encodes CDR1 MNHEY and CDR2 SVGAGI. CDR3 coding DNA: TGTGCCAGCAGTTATTACGCCGGGACTAGCGGGAGAGCCTTCCAAGAGACCCAGTACTTC. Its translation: CASSYYAGTSGRAFQETQYF.

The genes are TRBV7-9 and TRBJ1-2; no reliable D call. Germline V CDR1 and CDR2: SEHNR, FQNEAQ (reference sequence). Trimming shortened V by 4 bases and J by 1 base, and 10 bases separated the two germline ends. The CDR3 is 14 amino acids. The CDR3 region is CASSSFVDNYGYTF. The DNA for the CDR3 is TGTGCCAGCAGCTCGTTCGTGGATAACTATGGCTACACCTTC.

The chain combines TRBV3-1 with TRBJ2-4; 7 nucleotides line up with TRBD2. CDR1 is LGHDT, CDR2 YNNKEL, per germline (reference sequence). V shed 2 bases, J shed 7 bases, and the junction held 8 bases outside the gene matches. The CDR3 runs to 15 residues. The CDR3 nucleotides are TGTGCCAGCAGCCAAAGGGCGGGAGTGGGGAACATTCAGTACTTC. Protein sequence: CASSQRAGVGNIQYF.

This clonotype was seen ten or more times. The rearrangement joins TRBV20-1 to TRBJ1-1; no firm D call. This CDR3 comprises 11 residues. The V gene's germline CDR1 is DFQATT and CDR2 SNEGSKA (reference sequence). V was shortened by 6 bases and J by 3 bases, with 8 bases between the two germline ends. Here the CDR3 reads CSAQDYTEAFF. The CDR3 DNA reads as TGCAGTGCCCAAGACTACACTGAAGCTTTCTTT.

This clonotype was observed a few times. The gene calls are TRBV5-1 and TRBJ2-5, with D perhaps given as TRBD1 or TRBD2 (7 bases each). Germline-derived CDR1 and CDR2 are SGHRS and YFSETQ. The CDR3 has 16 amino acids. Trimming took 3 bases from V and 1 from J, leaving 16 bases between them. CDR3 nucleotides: TGCGCCAGCAGCTCCCCCGACAGGGAGGGCCAAGAGACCCAGTACTTC. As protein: CASSSPDREGQETQYF.

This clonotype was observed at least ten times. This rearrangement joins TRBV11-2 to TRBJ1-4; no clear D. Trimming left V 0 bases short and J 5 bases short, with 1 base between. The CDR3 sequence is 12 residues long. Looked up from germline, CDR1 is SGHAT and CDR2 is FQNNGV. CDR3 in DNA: TGTGCCAGCAGCTTAGAGAATGAAAAACTGTTTTTT. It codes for CASSLENEKLFF.

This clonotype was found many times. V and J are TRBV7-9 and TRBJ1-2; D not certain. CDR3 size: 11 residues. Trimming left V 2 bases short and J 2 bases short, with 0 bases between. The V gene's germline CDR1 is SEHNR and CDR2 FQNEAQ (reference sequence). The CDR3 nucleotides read TGTGCCAGCAGCTTAAACTATGGCTACACCTTC. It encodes CASSLNYGYTF. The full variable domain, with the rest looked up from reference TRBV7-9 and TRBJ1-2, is DTGVSQNPRHKITKRGQNVTFRCDPISEHNRLYWYRQTLGQGPEFLTYFQNEAQLEKSRLLSDRFSAERPKGSFSTLEIQRTEQGDSAMYLCASSLNYGYTFGSGTRLTVV.